A single sample gave rise to the 15 T cell receptor beta chains below, sequenced in a study of cytomegalovirus exposure and HLA in healthy donors (dated by TCRdb to 2017 to 2019). The library relied on the immunoSEQ multiplex PCR assay. A mixture of 60 forward primers for TCR Vbeta segments and 13 reverse primers for TCR Jbeta segments was used in the multiplex PCR. TCRdb carries this immuneACCESS record with in-frame sequences only. Its versions omit some clonotypes, under half of them owing to an unresolved V gene in the studies checked, with the rest unexplained. The sample includes fewer than 70,000 clones, with just under 70% observed a single time. The ten largest clones represent 11% of the sample. The specimen sequenced was PBMCs. These receptors originate from a woman in her thirties in good health and CMV-seronegative.

Here the CDR3 DNA reads TGTGCCAGCAGCTCCCTCAGGGCGACCAACTACGAGCAGTACTTC. Its translation is CASSSLRATNYEQYF. The J gene is TRBJ2-7, the V gene TRBV11-2; D is possibly TRBD1 (5 bases). The CDR3 has 15 amino acids. Germline V gene lookup returns CDR1 SGHAT and CDR2 FQNNGV. Trimming stripped 4 bases from V and 3 bases from J, with 16 bases between.

This clone has only one observation. The J gene is TRBJ2-7, the V gene TRBV5-1, with TRBD1 identical over 7 bases. The germline V gene encodes CDR1 SGHRS and CDR2 YFSETQ. The CDR3 totals 15 residues. With 0 bases clipped from V and 7 bases from J, the junction kept 10 bases outside the gene matches. As DNA, the CDR3 is TGCGCCAGCAGCTTGGGGGGGACAGAGGCTTGGGAGCAGTACTTC. This codes for CASSLGGTEAWEQYF.

This clone was recorded a few times. This sequence joins TRBV7-9 and TRBJ1-4; D is ambiguous. This CDR3 has 14 residues. V was clipped by 2 bases and J by 12 bases, with 16 bases between them. From germline, CDR1 is SEHNR and CDR2 FQNEAQ (reference sequence). The CDR3 loop reads CASSLLMVREELFF. DNA for the CDR3: TGTGCCAGCAGCTTATTGATGGTTCGGGAAGAACTGTTTTTT. The variable domain in full, completed from reference TRBV7-9 and TRBJ1-4, reads DTGVSQNPRHKITKRGQNVTFRCDPISEHNRLYWYRQTLGQGPEFLTYFQNEAQLEKSRLLSDRFSAERPKGSFSTLEIQRTEQGDSAMYLCASSLLMVREELFFGSGTQLSVL.

V is TRBV25-1 and J is TRBJ1-6; tentative D call: TRBD1 (5 bases). Trimming cost V 2 bases and J 3 bases, with 11 bases left between them. In germline, CDR1 is MGHDK, CDR2 SYGVNS. This CDR3 has 16 amino acids. CDR3 region: CASSERGRLYNSPLHF. The CDR3 DNA reads TGTGCCAGCAGTGAAAGGGGCCGACTCTATAATTCACCCCTCCACTTT.

The chain carries TRBV9 and TRBJ1-1, with 7 bases lining up with TRBD1. From germline, CDR1 is SGDLS and CDR2 YYNGEE. This CDR3 comprises 14 residues. Trimming cost V 6 bases and J 4 bases; bases outside gene matches: 9. DNA for the CDR3: TGTGCCAGCACCCTAGGGGGACAGAGCACTGAAGCTTTCTTT. Translating gives CASTLGGQSTEAFF.

The chain employs TRBV7-8 and TRBJ2-7; perhaps TRBD1 as D (6 bases). The CDR3 consists of 17 residues. V shed 0 bases and J shed 2 bases, with 17 bases lying between them. Germline CDR1 reads SGHVS; CDR2 reads FQNEAQ. The CDR3 region has the DNA TGTGCCAGCAGCTTAGCCCAGGGACAATGGATTCCCTACGAGCAGTACTTC. It translates to CASSLAQGQWIPYEQYF.

This clone has just one count. The chain's CDR3 is CASSLANRRTNYGYTF. Here the CDR3 DNA reads TGTGCCAGCAGCTTAGCGAACAGGCGAACCAACTATGGCTACACCTTC. The gene calls are TRBV7-8 and TRBJ1-2; TRBD1 is a possible D gene (5 bases). Trimming shortened V by 0 bases and J by 2 bases, and 13 bases separated the two germline ends. In germline, CDR1 is SGHVS, CDR2 FQNEAQ. There are 16 residues in the CDR3.

This clone was seen just once. The chain links TRBV2 to TRBJ1-1; 7 bases align to TRBD1. The CDR3 sequence is 13 residues long. The V gene end was trimmed by 6 bases and the J gene end by 7 bases; junction bases not matched to a gene: 8. The germline V gene has CDR1 SNHLY and CDR2 FYNNEI. The CDR3 DNA reads TGTGCCAGCAGCCGACAGGGTTTCGGTGAAGCTTTCTTT. Translating gives CASSRQGFGEAFF.

The J gene is TRBJ1-1, the V gene TRBV7-3; maybe TRBD1 (6 bases). With 1 base removed from V and 1 base from J, the gap between germline ends came to 13 bases. In germline, CDR1 is SGHTA, CDR2 FQGTGA. The CDR3 length is 16 residues. The CDR3 nucleotides read TGTGCCAGCAGCTTAAGGGGGGGCACAGGGAACACTGAAGCTTTCTTT. Protein: CASSLRGGTGNTEAFF.

The V and J genes are TRBV11-2 and TRBJ2-5; TRBD2 matches 9 bases. The germline V gene encodes CDR1 SGHAT and CDR2 FQNNGV. V lost 4 bases to trimming and J lost 2 bases; unmatched junction nucleotides: 8. This CDR3 is built from 16 residues. The CDR3 loop is CASSWGAAGGQETQYF. CDR3 nucleotides: TGTGCCAGCAGCTGGGGGGCAGCGGGGGGACAAGAGACCCAGTACTTC. The full variable domain, rest sourced from reference TRBV11-2 and TRBJ2-5, is EAGVAQSPRYKIIEKRQSVAFWCNPISGHATLYWYQQILGQGPKLLIQFQNNGVVDDSQLPKDRFSAERLKGVDSTLKIQPAKLEDSAVYLCASSWGAAGGQETQYFGPGTRLLVL.

J is TRBJ1-1 and V is TRBV19; 8 bases fit TRBD1. In germline, CDR1 is LNHDA, CDR2 SQIVND (reference sequence). Germline trimming cut 3 bases from V and 3 bases from J; bases unmatched to any gene: 6. The length of the CDR3 is 15 residues. The CDR3 protein is CASSMGRGPDTEAFF. For the CDR3, the DNA is TGTGCCAGTAGTATGGGCAGGGGGCCTGACACTGAAGCTTTCTTT.

V usage is TRBV2 and J usage is TRBJ2-5; TRBD2 matches 15 bases. V lost 4 bases to trimming and J lost 5 bases; unmatched junction nucleotides: 5. Germline V gene lookup returns CDR1 SNHLY and CDR2 FYNNEI. The CDR3 runs to 16 residues. The chain's CDR3 is CASSAGLAGGGETQYF. DNA of the CDR3: TGTGCCAGCAGTGCGGGACTAGCGGGGGGAGGCGAGACCCAGTACTTC. Full variable domain (missing parts from reference TRBV2 and TRBJ2-5): EPEVTQTPSHQVTQMGQEVILRCVPISNHLYFYWYRQILGQKVEFLVSFYNNEISEKSEIFDDQFSVERPDGSNFTLKIRSTKLEDSAMYFCASSAGLAGGGETQYFGPGTRLLVL.

This clone was recorded only once. The chain has TRBV5-1 and TRBJ2-2, with unresolved D. The length of the CDR3 is 16 residues. Germline lookup yields CDR1 SGHRS and CDR2 YFSETQ. Trimming removed 4 bases from V and 4 bases from J, with 17 bases in between. CDR3 DNA: TGCGCCAGCAGCCCCGGGTTGGCAGTCCCCACCGGGGAGCTGTTTTTT. Protein product: CASSPGLAVPTGELFF.

The V and J genes are TRBV7-3 and TRBJ2-1; 12 nucleotides match TRBD1. The junction had 5 bases not matched to a gene; V was cut back by 1 base and J by 7 bases. The CDR3 runs to 16 residues. The germline gives CDR1 SGHTA, CDR2 FQGTGA. CDR3 loop: CASSLMGQGAGNEQFF. DNA of the CDR3: TGTGCCAGCAGCTTAATGGGACAGGGGGCGGGTAATGAGCAGTTCTTC. The full variable domain, with the rest looked up from reference TRBV7-3 and TRBJ2-1, is GAGVSQTPSNKVTEKGKYVELRCDPISGHTALYWYRQSLGQGPEFLIYFQGTGAADDSGLPNDRFFAVRPEGSVSTLKIQRTERGDSAVYLCASSLMGQGAGNEQFFGPGTRLTVL.

A single count supports this clone. The CDR3 DNA reads as TGCAGCGTTGAAGTGGCAGGTTCGAACACCGGGGAGCTGTTTTTT. Translated, it gives CSVEVAGSNTGELFF. The rearrangement joins TRBV29-1 to TRBJ2-2; no firm D call. Trimming pared 1 base from V and 0 bases from J, leaving 9 bases between. Looked up from germline, CDR1 is SQVTM and CDR2 is ANQGSEA. The CDR3 is 15 residues long.